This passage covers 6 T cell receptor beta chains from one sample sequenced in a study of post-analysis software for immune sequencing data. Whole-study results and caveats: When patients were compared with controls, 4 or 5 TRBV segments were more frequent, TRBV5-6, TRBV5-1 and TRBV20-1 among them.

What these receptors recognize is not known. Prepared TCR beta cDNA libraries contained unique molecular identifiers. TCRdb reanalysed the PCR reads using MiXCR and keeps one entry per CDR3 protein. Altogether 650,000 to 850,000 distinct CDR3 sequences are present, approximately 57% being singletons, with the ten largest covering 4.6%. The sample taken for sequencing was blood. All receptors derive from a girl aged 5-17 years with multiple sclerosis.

The CDR3 nucleotides are TGTGCCATCAGGGACAGAATTCCGGGACTAGCGGGAGGGCCAAGTAAAAATGAGCAGTTCTTC. It yields the protein CAIRDRIPGLAGGPSKNEQFF. The gene calls are TRBV10-3 and TRBJ2-1, with 16 bases that match TRBD2. Germline V lookup: CDR1 ENHRY, CDR2 SYGVKD. This CDR3 comprises 21 residues. The V gene end was trimmed by 6 bases and the J gene end by 7 bases; junction bases not matched to a gene: 21.

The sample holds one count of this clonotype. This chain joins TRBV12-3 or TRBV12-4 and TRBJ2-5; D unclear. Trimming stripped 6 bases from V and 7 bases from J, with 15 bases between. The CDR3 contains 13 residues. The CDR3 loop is CASRASREGTQYF. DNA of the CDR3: TGTGCCAGCAGGGCAAGTCGAGAAGGGACCCAGTACTTC.

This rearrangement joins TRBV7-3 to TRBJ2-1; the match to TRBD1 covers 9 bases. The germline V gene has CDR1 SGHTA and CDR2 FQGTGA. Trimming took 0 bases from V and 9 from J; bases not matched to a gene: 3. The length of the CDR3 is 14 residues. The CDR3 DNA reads TGTGCCAGCAGCTTAACGGGACAGGGTAGTGAGCAGTTCTTC. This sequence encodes CASSLTGQGSEQFF.

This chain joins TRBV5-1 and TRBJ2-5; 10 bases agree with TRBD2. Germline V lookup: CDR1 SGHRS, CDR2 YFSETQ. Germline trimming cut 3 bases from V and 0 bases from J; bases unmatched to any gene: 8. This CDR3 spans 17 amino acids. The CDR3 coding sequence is TGCGCCAGCAGCTGGATCCCTAGCGGGAGAAACCAAGAGACCCAGTACTTC. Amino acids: CASSWIPSGRNQETQYF.

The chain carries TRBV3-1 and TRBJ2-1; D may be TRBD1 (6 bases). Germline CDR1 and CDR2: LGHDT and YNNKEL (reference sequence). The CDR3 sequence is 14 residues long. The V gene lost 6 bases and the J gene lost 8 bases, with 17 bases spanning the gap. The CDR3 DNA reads TGTGCCAGCAGTGTCCTAGACCAGGGGCATGAGCAGTTCTTC. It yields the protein CASSVLDQGHEQFF.

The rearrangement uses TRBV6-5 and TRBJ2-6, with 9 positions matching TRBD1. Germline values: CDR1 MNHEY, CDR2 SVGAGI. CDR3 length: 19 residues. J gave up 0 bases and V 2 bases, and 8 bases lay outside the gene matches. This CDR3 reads CASSYRTGVGRSGANVLTF. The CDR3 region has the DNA TGTGCCAGCAGTTACCGGACAGGGGTGGGGCGCTCTGGGGCCAACGTCCTGACTTTC.